The clone carrying this T cell receptor (beta chain) has a handful of counts. Its antigen is still unknown. This entry comes from a study of beta chain features in type 1 diabetes. Looking at the study overall: Age and gender were similar between patients and healthy donors, as were cell yields. Study-wide points: Cells carrying high TCR expression could end up over-represented when cDNA is sequenced. For Type 1 diabetes patients, all four CD4+ subsets carried TCRB CDR3s that were moderately but significantly shorter.

CDR1 is SGHNT, CDR2 YYREEE, per germline (reference sequence). The CDR3 is made up of 15 amino acids. V lost 2 bases to trimming and J lost 1 base, with 12 bases between them. What was sequenced were expressed TCRB transcripts, since all of the isolated RNA had been reverse transcribed. Using immunoSEQ multiplex PCR, the repertoire was profiled, and TCRdb retains in-frame clones only, with some absent. The profile shows about 130,000 clones, about a tenth of them singletons. Sequenced material: central memory CD4+ T cells from blood. This chain connects TRBV5-4 to TRBJ1-2, with D possibly TRBD1 on 6 matching bases. This TCR came from a man between 18 and 35 years old in good health. CDR3 amino acids: CASSLGDTVNYGYTF. The DNA of the CDR3 is TGTGCCAGCAGCTTAGGGGACACAGTTAACTATGGCTACACCTTC.